This T cell receptor beta chain originates from a study of T-cell reconstitution after alpha-beta-depleted transplantation in children. With respect to this clonotype: Its antigen remains unidentified.

Unique molecular identifiers were used to barcode this TCRbeta library. MiXCR was run by TCRdb on the PCR reads, yielding one entry per CDR3 protein. The data hold 200,000 to 300,000 distinct CDR3 sequences, with 20% to 30% observed a single time. CDR3 length: 15 residues. Trimming removed 0 bases at V and 6 bases at J, with 17 bases between. Germline V gene data show CDR1 as DFQATT and CDR2 as SNEGSKA (reference sequence). Findings of the study overall: T-cell numbers and diversity one year post-transplant derived largely from freshly generated T cells.

The genes are TRBV20-1 and TRBJ2-5, with D perhaps being TRBD1 or TRBD2 (5 bases each). This clonotype was sampled from a female patient aged 2-15 years who had a stem cell transplant for congenital amegakaryocytic thrombocytopenia, so the T cells may come from the graft donor. Source: PBMCs, mostly from graft donor cells, taken 360 days after TCRalphabeta/CD19-depleted stem cell transplant. In nucleotides, the CDR3 is TGCAGTGCTAGAGATCCTGGGGGTTTCGTGAAGACCCAGTACTTC. Protein product: CSARDPGGFVKTQYF.